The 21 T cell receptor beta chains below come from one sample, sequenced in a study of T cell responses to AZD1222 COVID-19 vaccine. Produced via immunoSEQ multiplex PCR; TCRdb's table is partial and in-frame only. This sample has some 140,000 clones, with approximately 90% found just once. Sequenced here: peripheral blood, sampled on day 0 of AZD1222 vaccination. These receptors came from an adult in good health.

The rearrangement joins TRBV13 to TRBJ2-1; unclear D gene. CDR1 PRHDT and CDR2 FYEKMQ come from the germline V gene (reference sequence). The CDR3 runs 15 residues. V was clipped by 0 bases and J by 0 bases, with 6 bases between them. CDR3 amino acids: CASSLGVSSYNEQFF. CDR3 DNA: TGTGCCAGCAGCTTAGGCGTGAGCTCCTACAATGAGCAGTTCTTC.

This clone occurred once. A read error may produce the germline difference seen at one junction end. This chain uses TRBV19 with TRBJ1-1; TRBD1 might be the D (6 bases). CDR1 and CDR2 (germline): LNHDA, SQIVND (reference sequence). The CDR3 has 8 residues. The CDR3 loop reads CATFRQVF. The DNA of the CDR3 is TGTGCCACCTTTAGACAGGTTTTT.

The DNA of the CDR3 is TGCGCCAGCAGCCAACCCGGGACAGGGCTCGTAAAACTGTTTTTT. Translation: CASSQPGTGLVKLFF. V gene TRBV4-3 combines with J gene TRBJ1-4, with TRBD1 matching over 9 bases. The V and J ends lost 2 bases and 10 bases, in that order; junction bases with no gene match: 8. The CDR3 totals 15 residues. CDR1 is LGHNA, CDR2 YSLEER, per germline.

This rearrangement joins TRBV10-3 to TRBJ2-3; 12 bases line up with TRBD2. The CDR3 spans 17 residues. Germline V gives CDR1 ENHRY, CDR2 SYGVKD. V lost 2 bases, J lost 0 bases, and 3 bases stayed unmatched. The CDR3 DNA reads TGTGCCATCAGTGAGACTAGCGGGGGGCTTAGCACAGATACGCAGTATTTT. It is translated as CAISETSGGLSTDTQYF.

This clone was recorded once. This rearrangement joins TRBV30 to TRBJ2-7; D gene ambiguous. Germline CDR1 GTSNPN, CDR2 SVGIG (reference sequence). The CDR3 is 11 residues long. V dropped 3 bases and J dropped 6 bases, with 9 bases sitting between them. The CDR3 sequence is CAWRREVEQYF. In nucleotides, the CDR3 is TGTGCCTGGAGGAGAGAGGTCGAGCAGTACTTC.

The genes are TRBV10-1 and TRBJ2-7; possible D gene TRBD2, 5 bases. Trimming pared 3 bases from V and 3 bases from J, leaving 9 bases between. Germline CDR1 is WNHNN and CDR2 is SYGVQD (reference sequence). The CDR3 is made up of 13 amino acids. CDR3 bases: TGCGCCAGCAGTGACGGGGTGGTCTACGAGCAGTACTTC. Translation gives CASSDGVVYEQYF.

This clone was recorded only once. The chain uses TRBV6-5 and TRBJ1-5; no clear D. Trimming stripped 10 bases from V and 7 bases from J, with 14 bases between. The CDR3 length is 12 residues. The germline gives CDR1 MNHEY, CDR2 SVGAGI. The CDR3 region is CATRVKDQPQHF. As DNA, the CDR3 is TGTGCCACCCGGGTCAAAGACCAGCCCCAGCATTTT.

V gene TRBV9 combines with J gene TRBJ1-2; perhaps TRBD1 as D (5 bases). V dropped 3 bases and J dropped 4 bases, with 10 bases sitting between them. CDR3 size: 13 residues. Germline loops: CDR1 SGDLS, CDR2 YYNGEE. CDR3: CASSATGIYGYTF. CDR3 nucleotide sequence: TGTGCCAGCAGCGCCACAGGTATCTATGGCTACACCTTC.

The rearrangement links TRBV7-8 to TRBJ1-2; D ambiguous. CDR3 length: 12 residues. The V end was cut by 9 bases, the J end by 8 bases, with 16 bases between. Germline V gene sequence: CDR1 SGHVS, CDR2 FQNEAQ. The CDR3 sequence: CASTAQDWGYTF. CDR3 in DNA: TGTGCCAGTACCGCTCAGGATTGGGGCTACACCTTC.

CDR3 in DNA: TGTGCTAGTGGTTCCCCCTCGACGGGGGACACTGAAGCTTTCTTT. Translated: CASGSPSTGDTEAFF. The chain has TRBV12-5 and TRBJ1-1; tentative D call: TRBD1 (5 bases). This CDR3 spans 15 amino acids. V lost 4 bases to trimming and J lost 3 bases, with 15 bases between them. The germline V gene encodes CDR1 LGHNT and CDR2 FRNRAP.

Written as DNA, the CDR3 is TGTGCCAGCAGCCCCCAAGCCATTAATCAGCCCCAGCATTTT. This gives the protein CASSPQAINQPQHF. The chain combines TRBV9 with TRBJ1-5; D uncertain. Germline V gene data show CDR1 as SGDLS and CDR2 as YYNGEE. Between the trimmed V and J ends, which lost 4 bases and 4 bases, there was a span of 12 bases. This CDR3 region has 14 residues. Looking up the rest from reference TRBV9 and TRBJ1-5 gives the full variable domain: DSGVTQTPKHLITATGQRVTLRCSPRSGDLSVYWYQQSLDQGLQFLIQYYNGEERAKGNILERFSAQQFPDLHSELNLSSLELGDSALYFCASSPQAINQPQHFGDGTRLSIL.

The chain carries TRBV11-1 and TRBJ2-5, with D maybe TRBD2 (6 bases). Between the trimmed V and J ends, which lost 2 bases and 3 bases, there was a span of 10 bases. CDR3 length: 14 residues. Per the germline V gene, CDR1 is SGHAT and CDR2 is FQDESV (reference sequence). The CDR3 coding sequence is TGTGCCAGCAGCTTATGGCGGGATAAAGAGACCCAGTACTTC. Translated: CASSLWRDKETQYF.

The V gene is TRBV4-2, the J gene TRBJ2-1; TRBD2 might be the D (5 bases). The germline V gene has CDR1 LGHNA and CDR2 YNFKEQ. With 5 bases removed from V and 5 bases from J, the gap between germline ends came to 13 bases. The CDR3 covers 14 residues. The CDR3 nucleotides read TGTGCCAGCAGCTGGAGCGGAGAGAACAATGAGCAGTTCTTC. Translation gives CASSWSGENNEQFF.

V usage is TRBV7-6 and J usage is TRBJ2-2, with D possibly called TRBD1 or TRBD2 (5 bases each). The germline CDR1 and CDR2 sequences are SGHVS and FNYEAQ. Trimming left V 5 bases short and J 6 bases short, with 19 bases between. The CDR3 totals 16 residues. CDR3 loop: CASSLEVGVTAGELFF. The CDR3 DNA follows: TGTGCCAGCAGCCTAGAGGTGGGGGTGACAGCCGGGGAGCTGTTTTTT.

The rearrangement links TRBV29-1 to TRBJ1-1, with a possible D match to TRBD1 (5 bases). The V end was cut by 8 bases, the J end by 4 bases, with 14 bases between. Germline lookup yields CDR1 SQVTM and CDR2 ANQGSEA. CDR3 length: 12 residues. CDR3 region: CSLSQGLTEAFF. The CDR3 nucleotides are TGCAGCCTCTCCCAGGGCCTCACTGAAGCTTTCTTT.

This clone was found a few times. Written as DNA, the CDR3 is TGTGCCACCAGTGACCGGGACAGGGGCCGCCAGGAGGACATTCAGTACTTC. It yields the protein CATSDRDRGRQEDIQYF. J is TRBJ2-4 and V is TRBV24-1, with TRBD1 identical over 10 bases. This CDR3 region has 17 residues. V lost 4 bases to trimming and J lost 8 bases; unmatched junction nucleotides: 13. Per the germline V gene, CDR1 is KGHDR and CDR2 is SFDVKD.

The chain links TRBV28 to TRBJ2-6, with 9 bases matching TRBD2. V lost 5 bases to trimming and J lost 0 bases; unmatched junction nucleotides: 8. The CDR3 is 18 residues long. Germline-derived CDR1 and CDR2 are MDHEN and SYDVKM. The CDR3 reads CASSVSGGRSSGANVLTF. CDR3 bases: TGTGCCAGCAGTGTTAGCGGGGGTCGGAGCTCTGGGGCCAACGTCCTGACTTTC.

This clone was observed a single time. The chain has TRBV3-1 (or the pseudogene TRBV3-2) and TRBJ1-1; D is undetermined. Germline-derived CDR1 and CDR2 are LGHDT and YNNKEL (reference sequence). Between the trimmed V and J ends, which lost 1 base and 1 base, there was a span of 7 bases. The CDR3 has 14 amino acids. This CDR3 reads CASSQAVSNTEAFF. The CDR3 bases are TGTGCCAGCAGCCAAGCAGTTTCGAACACTGAAGCTTTCTTT.

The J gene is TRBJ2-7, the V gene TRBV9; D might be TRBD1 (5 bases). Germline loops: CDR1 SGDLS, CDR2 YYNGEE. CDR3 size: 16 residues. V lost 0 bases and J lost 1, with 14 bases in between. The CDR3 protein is CASSVGWGQKSYEQYF. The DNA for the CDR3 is TGTGCCAGCAGCGTAGGCTGGGGCCAAAAGTCCTACGAGCAGTACTTC.

CDR3 bases: TGTGCCAGCAGTCCCCCGGGTACGCTTTCCACTGAAGCTTTCTTT. It encodes CASSPPGTLSTEAFF. The gene calls are TRBV28 and TRBJ1-1; D gene uncertain. V shed 5 bases and J shed 4 bases, with 17 bases lying between them. CDR1 is MDHEN, CDR2 SYDVKM, per germline. The CDR3 covers 15 residues.

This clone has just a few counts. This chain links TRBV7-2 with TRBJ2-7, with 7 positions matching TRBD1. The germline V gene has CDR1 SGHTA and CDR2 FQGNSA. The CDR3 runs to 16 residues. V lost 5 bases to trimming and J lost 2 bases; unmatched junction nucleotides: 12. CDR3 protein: CASSPQGGLSTYEQYF. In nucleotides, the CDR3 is TGTGCCAGCAGCCCCCAAGGGGGCCTTTCGACCTACGAGCAGTACTTC.